The rows below give T cell receptor beta chains drawn from one sample of a study of blood T cell repertoires in COVID-19. TCRdb's table, derived via immunoSEQ multiplex PCR, lists solely in-frame clones and lacks some. The table records about 76,000 clones, around 85% of them present only once. Input material: peripheral blood. The receptor set was obtained from a man aged 30-40 years with acute or convalescent COVID-19. Each CDR3 is given with its conserved first and last residue. The D gene is left open where the match is weak. Size is omitted from some rows. Given values are once, few, many or a class for expanded clones.

V: TRBV6-1
D: NA
length: 13
J: TRBJ2-7
size: NA
CDR3: CASSEGGRYEQYF
DNA: TGTGCCAGCAGTGAAGGGGGCAGGTACGAGCAGTACTTC

V: TRBV7-2
D: NA
length: 13
J: TRBJ2-1
size: NA
CDR3: CASSLVLLNEQFF
DNA: TGTGCCAGCAGCTTAGTACTGCTCAATGAGCAGTTCTTC

V: TRBV4-1
D: NA
length: 14
J: TRBJ2-1
size: NA
CDR3: CASSQGGDRREQFF
DNA: TGCGCCAGCAGCCAAGGGGGGGACAGACGTGAGCAGTTCTTC

V: TRBV15
D: NA
length: 14
J: TRBJ2-7
size: NA
CDR3: CATSGGAGAYEQYF
DNA: TGTGCCACCAGCGGAGGAGCAGGTGCCTACGAGCAGTACTTC

V: TRBV15
D: TRBD2
length: 16
J: TRBJ2-1
size: NA
CDR3: CATSGGLAGGYNEQFF
DNA: TGTGCCACCAGCGGCGGACTAGCGGGAGGGTACAATGAGCAGTTCTTC

V: TRBV19
D: TRBD1
length: 14
J: TRBJ2-1
size: NA
CDR3: CASNFRQGADEQFF
DNA: TGTGCCAGTAACTTCCGACAGGGGGCGGATGAGCAGTTCTTC

V: TRBV28
D: NA
length: 16
J: TRBJ2-3
size: NA
CDR3: CASAQGGATGTDTQYF
DNA: TGTGCCAGCGCGCAGGGTGGGGCGACCGGGACAGATACGCAGTATTTT

V: TRBV27
D: NA
length: 19
J: TRBJ2-7
size: once
CDR3: CASSSSGLAGRHRIYEQYF
DNA: NA

V: TRBV15
D: TRBD2
length: 17
J: TRBJ2-1
size: NA
CDR3: CATSRDSRGAGADEQFF
DNA: TGTGCCACCAGCAGAGATTCGCGGGGGGCGGGAGCTGATGAGCAGTTCTTC

V: TRBV7-6
D: NA
length: 14
J: TRBJ2-7
size: NA
CDR3: CASSSQGNSYEQYF
DNA: TGTGCCAGCAGCTCCCAGGGGAACTCCTACGAGCAGTACTTC

V: TRBV18
D: NA
length: 15
J: TRBJ2-5
size: NA
CDR3: CASSPLPGGQETQYF
DNA: TGTGCCAGCTCACCACTCCCAGGGGGGCAAGAGACCCAGTACTTC

V: TRBV7-2
D: NA
length: 16
J: TRBJ2-1
size: NA
CDR3: CASSLSPVSSYNEQFF
DNA: TGTGCCAGCAGCTTAAGTCCGGTTAGCTCCTACAATGAGCAGTTCTTC

V: TRBV6-5
D: NA
length: 13
J: TRBJ1-2
size: NA
CDR3: CASSYSLRDGYTF
DNA: TGTGCCAGCAGTTACTCGTTGAGGGATGGCTACACCTTC

V: TRBV7-2
D: NA
length: 15
J: TRBJ2-7
size: few
CDR3: CASSFSVGGSYEQYF
DNA: TGTGCCAGCAGCTTCAGTGTCGGGGGATCCTACGAGCAGTACTTC

V: TRBV5-1
D: NA
length: 17
J: TRBJ1-1
size: NA
CDR3: CASSWAGGGALNTEAFF
DNA: TGCGCCAGCAGCTGGGCCGGGGGGGGCGCTTTGAACACTGAAGCTTTCTTT

V: TRBV19
D: NA
length: 14
J: TRBJ1-1
size: NA
CDR3: CASSPLDIYTEAFF
DNA: TGTGCCAGTAGTCCCCTTGACATTTACACTGAAGCTTTCTTT

V: TRBV5-8
D: TRBD2
length: 16
J: TRBJ2-1
size: NA
CDR3: CASSPYLAGGPNEQFF
DNA: TGTGCCAGCAGCCCCTACCTAGCGGGAGGGCCCAATGAGCAGTTCTTC

V: TRBV7-3
D: NA
length: 13
J: TRBJ2-1
size: NA
CDR3: CASSLSVGEGQFF
DNA: TGTGCCAGCAGCTTAAGCGTGGGAGAGGGGCAGTTCTTC

V: TRBV6-5
D: TRBD1
length: 11
J: TRBJ2-1
size: NA
CDR3: CASGQGNEQFF
DNA: TGTGCCAGTGGACAGGGAAATGAGCAGTTCTTC

V: TRBV9
D: TRBD1
length: 16
J: TRBJ1-6
size: medium-sized
CDR3: CASSASGTALNSPLHF
DNA: TGTGCCAGCAGCGCCTCCGGGACAGCCCTAAATTCACCCCTCCACTTT

V: TRBV3-1/TRBV3-2
D: NA
length: 13
J: TRBJ1-2
size: once
CDR3: CASRRTDNYGYTF
DNA: TGTGCCAGCAGGCGGACAGATAACTATGGCTACACCTTC

V: TRBV19
D: TRBD1
length: 16
J: TRBJ1-5
size: few
CDR3: CASSIGGTGGRQPQHF
DNA: TGTGCCAGTAGTATAGGTGGGACAGGGGGGCGGCAGCCCCAGCATTTT

V: TRBV9
D: TRBD1
length: 14
J: TRBJ1-2
size: NA
CDR3: CASSAGQGDYGYTF
DNA: TGTGCCAGCAGCGCAGGACAGGGAGACTATGGCTACACCTTC

V: TRBV19
D: TRBD2
length: 16
J: TRBJ2-1
size: NA
CDR3: CASNLGVASGRNEQFF
DNA: TGTGCCAGTAACTTAGGGGTGGCTAGCGGCAGAAATGAGCAGTTCTTC

V: TRBV19
D: NA
length: 19
J: TRBJ2-4
size: NA
CDR3: CASSIGIADVILAKNIQYF
DNA: TGTGCCAGTAGTATAGGGATAGCAGACGTCATTCTAGCCAAAAACATTCAGTACTTC

V: TRBV12-5
D: TRBD1
length: 16
J: TRBJ2-2
size: NA
CDR3: CASGSSYGTGDGELFF
DNA: TGTGCTAGTGGTTCTTCATACGGGACAGGGGACGGGGAGCTGTTTTTT

V: TRBV7-2
D: TRBD1
length: 16
J: TRBJ1-1
size: NA
CDR3: CASSPRTGGWNTEAFF
DNA: TGTGCCAGCAGCCCCCGGACAGGGGGCTGGAACACTGAAGCTTTCTTT

V: TRBV4-3
D: NA
length: 15
J: TRBJ2-1
size: NA
CDR3: CASSQEAFSGNEQFF
DNA: TGCGCCAGCAGCCAGGAAGCTTTTAGCGGCAATGAGCAGTTCTTC

V: TRBV4-3
D: NA
length: 16
J: TRBJ2-3
size: NA
CDR3: CASSQDTFGVSDTQYF
DNA: TGCGCCAGCAGCCAAGACACCTTCGGGGTATCAGATACGCAGTATTTT

V: TRBV29-1
D: NA
length: 14
J: TRBJ2-2
size: NA
CDR3: CSAGGTVNTGELFF
DNA: TGCAGCGCCGGAGGGACAGTAAACACCGGGGAGCTGTTTTTT

V: TRBV7-9
D: TRBD1
length: 15
J: TRBJ1-2
size: NA
CDR3: CASSGRTGSGYGYTF
DNA: TGTGCCAGCAGCGGGCGGACAGGGTCCGGCTATGGCTACACCTTC

V: TRBV5-1
D: TRBD1
length: 15
J: TRBJ2-7
size: few
CDR3: CASSLVRRGIYEQYF
DNA: TGCGCCAGCAGCTTGGTCCGCAGGGGGATCTACGAGCAGTACTTC

V: TRBV24-1
D: NA
length: 14
J: TRBJ2-1
size: once
CDR3: CATSERGRGNEQFF
DNA: TGTGCCACCAGTGAACGGGGGAGGGGGAATGAGCAGTTCTTC

V: TRBV7-2
D: NA
length: 15
J: TRBJ2-7
size: NA
CDR3: CASSSRGRGAYEQYF
DNA: TGTGCCAGCAGCTCCCGCGGGCGGGGCGCCTACGAGCAGTACTTC

V: TRBV6-5
D: NA
length: 13
J: TRBJ1-1
size: NA
CDR3: CASRLTRNTEAFF
DNA: TGTGCCAGCAGATTGACAAGGAACACTGAAGCTTTCTTT

V: TRBV4-3
D: NA
length: 16
J: TRBJ2-7
size: NA
CDR3: CASSQDLDSSIYEQYF
DNA: TGCGCCAGCAGCCAAGACCTGGACAGTTCCATCTACGAGCAGTACTTC

V: TRBV15
D: TRBD2
length: 13
J: TRBJ2-1
size: NA
CDR3: CATRTSGRNEQFF
DNA: TGTGCCACCAGGACTAGCGGGCGGAATGAGCAGTTCTTC